This TCR beta chain derives from a study of CD8+ T cells in alopecia areata. Turning to the study itself: Tofacitinib dosing lasted 6 to 18 months, which was then followed by 6 months off drug.

The V gene end was trimmed by 2 bases and the J gene end by 8 bases; junction bases not matched to a gene: 3. This CDR3 is 12 amino acids long. Germline-derived CDR1 and CDR2 are GTSNPN and SVGIG (reference sequence). The treatment denotes: oral pan-JAK inhibitor, 5-10 mg twice daily. Using a FACSAria, the CD4+ and CD8+ T cells were sorted from the PBMCs. As the sequencing template, cDNA was produced by extracting RNA and reverse transcribing it. Profiling relied on immunoSEQ multiplex PCR, and the TCRdb table lists in-frame clones only, not all of them. Of about 270,000 clones in the sample, about 62% were seen once.

The origin of this receptor is a human donor with alopecia areata. The genes are TRBV30 and TRBJ1-2, with 9 nucleotides matching TRBD1. The sequences come from CD4+ T cells sorted from blood, collected around week 53, from a patient treated with tofacitinib. The DNA of the CDR3 is TGTGCCTGGAGTACAGGGGGCTGGGGCTACACCTTC. Amino acid sequence: CAWSTGGWGYTF.